This TCR beta chain comes out of a study of Graves' ophthalmopathy and Graves' hyperthyroidism (dated by TCRdb to the late 2010s). With regard to the full study: Hyperthyroidism was defined as stable when no progression to ophthalmopathy occurred within 18 months of follow-up. The study used TCR beta repertoire signatures to distinguish Graves' ophthalmopathy from Graves' hyperthyroidism and to predict progression to ophthalmopathy. In total, 135 blood samples were TCR-sequenced: roughly 45 ophthalmopathy, 75 hyperthyroidism and about 17 hyperthyroidism-to-ophthalmopathy patients. To explore V-J signatures that separate ophthalmopathy from hyperthyroidism, a discovery set of approximately 100 patients was enrolled, consisting of about 45 with ophthalmopathy and roughly 60 with stable hyperthyroidism. An independent validation cohort comprised 18 hyperthyroidism patients and about 16 patients who later progressed from hyperthyroidism to ophthalmopathy. In more than five hyperthyroidism patients, the T-cell repertoires found in thyroid tissue were compared with those found in blood. Once sampling was done, hyperthyroidism patients were given methimazole at a starting dose of 30 mg daily, while ophthalmopathy patients were given high-dose intravenous methylprednisolone. Broader findings and caveats from the paper: Ophthalmopathy was separated from stable hyperthyroidism by the 13-signature model with 87.88% sensitivity and around 81% specificity in cross-validation and with 80%/75% in the test set. In validation, the model predicted ophthalmopathy progression with about 70% sensitivity and approximately 72% specificity; about a dozen predicted patients were CT-confirmed with GO in a median of about 6.2 months. No statistical method was used to predetermine the sample size, and group allocation was not hidden from the investigators. Most expanded thyroid clonotypes with a frequency above 0.001 also appeared in blood, which suggests that blood repertoires may reflect the immune response in the thyroid.

On this clonotype: The antigen this receptor binds is unknown. Germline and junction disagree at one end, which may indicate a read error.

For repertoire sequencing, TCR beta CDR3 regions were amplified from RNA transcripts. HTBI primers and the Qiagen OneStep RT-PCR kit were used in a first-round RT-PCR, which was followed by a second-round multiplex PCR, size selection and purification. The libraries underwent paired-end sequencing with 100 bp reads on an Illumina HiSeq2000. The authors processed their data as follows. SOAPnuke was used for read processing, and reads with adapters, uncalled bases, a mean Phred below 15, or no exact constant-primer or identifier match were discarded. COPE v1.2.5 was used to merge the high-quality paired reads. Each unique nucleotide sequence was defined as a clonotype, and clonotypes were aligned to IMGT TRB V, D and J references with MiTCR v1.1. Analysis was restricted to V-J combinations with a frequency above 0.0001, which covered about 99% of repertoires. For each V-J combination, a TCR clonal expansion and chaos score was defined as the ratio of F50 clonal expansion to chaos observed in the TCRdist matrix. Features were reduced by Welch's t-statistics and random forest to around 14 V-J combinations, which fed a naive Bayes classifier. The similarity between thyroid and blood repertoires was quantified using the Morisita-Horn index. TCRdb applied fastp at Q25 and MiXCR to the public reads, then kept only in-frame beta chains. Every distinct CDR3 protein forms one entry, paired with its most common genes and DNA. These V and J calls rely on TCRdb rather than the paper's analysis. Counted in this sample were about 600,000 distinct CDR3 sequences; just under 40% of them appeared once. The ten largest make up 3.5% to 4.5% of the sample.

Hyperthyroidism patients were newly diagnosed, were aged 18 to 65 years, and had a disease duration under 2 months. Patients with other autoimmune diseases, uncontrolled infections, pregnancy or lactation were excluded. Diagnosis relied on clinical symptoms, serum thyroxine, TRAb, thyroid ultrasound and orbital computed tomography. Trizol reagent was used to extract the total RNA, and its quality was then checked on an Agilent 2100 Bioanalyzer. From the cysteine through the phenylalanine, the CDR3 covers 15 amino acids. Kept here is only the CDR3 DNA, which spans 45 bases and is read in frame from base 1. Looking up the germline V gene yields CDR1 SNHLY and CDR2 FYNNEI.

The V gene is TRBV2 and the J gene is TRBJ1-2; the D gene assignment is ambiguous. This receptor was taken from an adult man with Graves' hyperthyroidism. The sequenced material came from peripheral blood or thyroid tissue (not recorded which). The DNA sequence is as follows: TGTGCCAGCAGGGAAGCAGTGGGCAGTTCCTATGGCTACACCTTC. Its protein is CASREAVGSSYGYTF.